This T cell receptor beta chain was captured by sequencing in a study of OX40 agonist ivuxolimab in advanced cancers. Study-level points and caveats: In CD8+ T cells, expanded clones were on average more numerous than in CD4+. Expanded peripheral T cell antigen specificity was not determined.

Systemic immunosuppression or a history of autoimmune disease excluded patients. This clone has a single count. Its cognate antigen is unknown. V dropped 4 bases and J dropped 1 base, with 19 bases sitting between them. This CDR3 is built from 17 residues. Germline-derived CDR1 and CDR2 are SGDLS and YYNGEE. Repertoires were generated with immunoSEQ multiplex PCR, while TCRdb's copy carries only in-frame clones and drops some. The sample lists roughly 64,000 clones; 84% were seen once. The sequence was collected from an adult with an advanced solid tumor such as melanoma, head and neck, liver or kidney cancer. The rearrangement joins TRBV9 to TRBJ2-3; D is perhaps TRBD2 (6 bases). The sequences come from CD4+ or CD8+ T cells sorted from blood, collected in a trial of the OX40 agonist ivuxolimab. The chain's CDR3 is CASSHNVGGRGTDTQYF. The CDR3, as DNA: TGTGCCAGCAGCCACAACGTGGGGGGACGTGGCACAGATACGCAGTATTTT.